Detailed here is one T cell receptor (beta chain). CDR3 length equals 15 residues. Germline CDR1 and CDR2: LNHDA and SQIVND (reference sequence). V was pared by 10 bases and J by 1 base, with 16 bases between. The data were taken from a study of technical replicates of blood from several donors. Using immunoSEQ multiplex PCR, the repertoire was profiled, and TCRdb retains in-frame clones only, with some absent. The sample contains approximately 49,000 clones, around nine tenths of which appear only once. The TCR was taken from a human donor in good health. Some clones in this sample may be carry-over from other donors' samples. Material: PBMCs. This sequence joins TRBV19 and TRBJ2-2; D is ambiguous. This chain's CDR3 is CATAEWYRNTGELFF. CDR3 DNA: TGTGCCACCGCGGAGTGGTATCGGAACACCGGGGAGCTGTTTTTT.